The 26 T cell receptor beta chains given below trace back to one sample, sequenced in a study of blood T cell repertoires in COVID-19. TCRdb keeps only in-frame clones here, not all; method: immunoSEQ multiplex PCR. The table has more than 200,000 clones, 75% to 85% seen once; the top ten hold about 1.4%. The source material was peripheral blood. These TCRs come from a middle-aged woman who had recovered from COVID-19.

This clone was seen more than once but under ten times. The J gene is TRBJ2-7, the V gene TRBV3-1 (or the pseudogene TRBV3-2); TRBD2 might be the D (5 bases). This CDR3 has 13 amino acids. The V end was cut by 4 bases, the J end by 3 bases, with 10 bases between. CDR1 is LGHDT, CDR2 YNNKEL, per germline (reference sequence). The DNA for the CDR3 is TGTGCCAGCAGCCCAAGGAGGAACTACGAGCAGTACTTC. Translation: CASSPRRNYEQYF.

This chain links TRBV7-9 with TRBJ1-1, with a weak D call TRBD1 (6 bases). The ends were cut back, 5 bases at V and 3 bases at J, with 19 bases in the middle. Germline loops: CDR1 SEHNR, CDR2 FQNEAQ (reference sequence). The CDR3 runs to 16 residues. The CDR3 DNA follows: TGTGCCAGCAGCCCACAGGGCGTTTTTGGGGACACTGAAGCTTTCTTT. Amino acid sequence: CASSPQGVFGDTEAFF.

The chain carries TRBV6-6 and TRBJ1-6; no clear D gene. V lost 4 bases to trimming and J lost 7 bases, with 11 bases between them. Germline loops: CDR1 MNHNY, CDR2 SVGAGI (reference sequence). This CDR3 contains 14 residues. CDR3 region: CASSSQNYNSPLHF. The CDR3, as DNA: TGTGCCAGCAGTTCGCAGAACTACAATTCACCCCTCCACTTT.

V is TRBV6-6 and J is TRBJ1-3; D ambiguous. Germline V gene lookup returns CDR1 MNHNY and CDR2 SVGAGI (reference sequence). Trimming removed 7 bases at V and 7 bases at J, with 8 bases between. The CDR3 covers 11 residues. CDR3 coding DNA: TGTGCCAGCACGCGAAGTAACACCATATATTTT. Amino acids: CASTRSNTIYF.

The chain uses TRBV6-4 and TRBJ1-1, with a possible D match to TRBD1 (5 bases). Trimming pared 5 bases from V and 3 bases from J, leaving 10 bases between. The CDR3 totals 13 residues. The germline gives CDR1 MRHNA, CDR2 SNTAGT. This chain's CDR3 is CASSREGHTEAFF. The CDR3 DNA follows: TGTGCCAGCAGTCGGGAGGGGCACACTGAAGCTTTCTTT.

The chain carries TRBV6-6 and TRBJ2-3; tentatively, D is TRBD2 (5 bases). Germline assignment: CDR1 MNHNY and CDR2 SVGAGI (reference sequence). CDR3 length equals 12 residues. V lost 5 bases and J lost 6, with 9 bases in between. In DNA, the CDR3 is TGTGCCAGCAGTCCTGAGCGGGATACGCAGTATTTT. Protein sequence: CASSPERDTQYF.

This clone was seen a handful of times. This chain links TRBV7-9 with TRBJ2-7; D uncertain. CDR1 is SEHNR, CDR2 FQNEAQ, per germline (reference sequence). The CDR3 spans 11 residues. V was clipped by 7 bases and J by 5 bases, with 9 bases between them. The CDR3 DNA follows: TGTGCCAGCACCACCACACACGAGCAGTACTTC. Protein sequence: CASTTTHEQYF. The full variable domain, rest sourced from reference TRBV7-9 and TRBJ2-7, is DTGVSQNPRHKITKRGQNVTFRCDPISEHNRLYWYRQTLGQGPEFLTYFQNEAQLEKSRLLSDRFSAERPKGSFSTLEIQRTEQGDSAMYLCASTTTHEQYFGPGTRLTVT.

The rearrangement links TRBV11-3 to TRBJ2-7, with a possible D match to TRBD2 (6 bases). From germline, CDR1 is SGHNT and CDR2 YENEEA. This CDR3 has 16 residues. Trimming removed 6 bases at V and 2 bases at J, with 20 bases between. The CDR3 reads CASSRGTGKGTYEQYF. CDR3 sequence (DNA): TGTGCCAGCAGTCGCGGGACGGGGAAAGGAACCTACGAGCAGTACTTC.

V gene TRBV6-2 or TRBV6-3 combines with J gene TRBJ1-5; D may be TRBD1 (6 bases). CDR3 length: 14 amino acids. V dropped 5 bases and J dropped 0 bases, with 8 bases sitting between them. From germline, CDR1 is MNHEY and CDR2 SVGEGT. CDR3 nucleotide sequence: TGTGCCAGCAGTGACAGGAGTAGCAATCAGCCCCAGCATTTT. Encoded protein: CASSDRSSNQPQHF.

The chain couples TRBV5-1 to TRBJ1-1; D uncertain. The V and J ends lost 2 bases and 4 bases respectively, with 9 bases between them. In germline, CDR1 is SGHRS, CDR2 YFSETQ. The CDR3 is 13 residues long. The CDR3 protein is CASSFSTATEAFF. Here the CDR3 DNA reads TGCGCCAGCAGCTTTAGTACAGCCACTGAAGCTTTCTTT.

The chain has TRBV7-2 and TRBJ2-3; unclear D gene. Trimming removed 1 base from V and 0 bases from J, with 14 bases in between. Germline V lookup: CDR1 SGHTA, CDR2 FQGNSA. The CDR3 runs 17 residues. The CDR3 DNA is TGTGCCAGCAGCTTAGGGTGGAGAACTACTAGCACAGATACGCAGTATTTT. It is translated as CASSLGWRTTSTDTQYF.

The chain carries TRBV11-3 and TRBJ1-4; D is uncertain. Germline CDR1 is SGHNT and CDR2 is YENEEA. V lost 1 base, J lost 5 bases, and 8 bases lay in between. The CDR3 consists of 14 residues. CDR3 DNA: TGTGCCAGCAGCTTAGGCCCGGGAAATGAAAAACTGTTTTTT. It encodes CASSLGPGNEKLFF. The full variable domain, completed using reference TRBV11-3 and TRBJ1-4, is EAGVVQSPRYKIIEKKQPVAFWCNPISGHNTLYWYLQNLGQGPELLIRYENEEAVDDSQLPKDRFSAERLKGVDSTLKIQPAELGDSAVYLCASSLGPGNEKLFFGSGTQLSVL.

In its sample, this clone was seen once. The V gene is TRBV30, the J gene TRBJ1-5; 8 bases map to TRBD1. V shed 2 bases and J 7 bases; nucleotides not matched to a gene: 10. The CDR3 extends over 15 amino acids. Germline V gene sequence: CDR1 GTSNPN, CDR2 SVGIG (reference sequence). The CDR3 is CAWSTLDRVDQPQHF. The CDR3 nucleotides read TGTGCCTGGAGTACCCTGGACAGGGTTGACCAGCCCCAGCATTTT.

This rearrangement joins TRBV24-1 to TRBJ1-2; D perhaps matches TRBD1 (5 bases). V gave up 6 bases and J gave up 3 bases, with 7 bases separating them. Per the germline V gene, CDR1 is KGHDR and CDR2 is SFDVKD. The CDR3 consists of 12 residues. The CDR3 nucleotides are TGTGCCACCAGTACAGGCGACTATGGCTACACCTTC. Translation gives CATSTGDYGYTF.

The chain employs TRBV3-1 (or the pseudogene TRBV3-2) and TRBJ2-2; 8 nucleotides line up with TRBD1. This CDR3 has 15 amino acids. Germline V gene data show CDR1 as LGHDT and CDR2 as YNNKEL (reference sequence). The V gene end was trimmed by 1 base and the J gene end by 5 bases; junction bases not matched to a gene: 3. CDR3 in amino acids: CASSQGGQGTGELFF. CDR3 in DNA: TGTGCCAGCAGCCAAGGAGGACAGGGAACCGGGGAGCTGTTTTTT.

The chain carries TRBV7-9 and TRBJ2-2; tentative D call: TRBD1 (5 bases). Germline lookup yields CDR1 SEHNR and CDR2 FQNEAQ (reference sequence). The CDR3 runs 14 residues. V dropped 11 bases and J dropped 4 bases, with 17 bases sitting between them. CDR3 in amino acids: CASSPRTPTGELFF. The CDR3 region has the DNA TGTGCCTCTTCTCCCCGGACACCCACCGGGGAGCTGTTTTTT.

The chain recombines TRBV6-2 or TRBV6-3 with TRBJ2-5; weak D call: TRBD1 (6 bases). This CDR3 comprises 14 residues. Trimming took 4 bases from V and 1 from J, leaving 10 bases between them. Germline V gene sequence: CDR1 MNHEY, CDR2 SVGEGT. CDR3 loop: CASSWGHLQETQYF. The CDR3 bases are TGTGCCAGCAGTTGGGGACACCTCCAAGAGACCCAGTACTTC.

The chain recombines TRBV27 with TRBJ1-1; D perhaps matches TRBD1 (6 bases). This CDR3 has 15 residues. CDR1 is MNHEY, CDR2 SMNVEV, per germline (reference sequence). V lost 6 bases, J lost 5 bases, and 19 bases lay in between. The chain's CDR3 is CASRSLSGEETEAFF. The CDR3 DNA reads TGTGCCAGCAGGTCTCTATCAGGGGAAGAAACTGAAGCTTTCTTT.

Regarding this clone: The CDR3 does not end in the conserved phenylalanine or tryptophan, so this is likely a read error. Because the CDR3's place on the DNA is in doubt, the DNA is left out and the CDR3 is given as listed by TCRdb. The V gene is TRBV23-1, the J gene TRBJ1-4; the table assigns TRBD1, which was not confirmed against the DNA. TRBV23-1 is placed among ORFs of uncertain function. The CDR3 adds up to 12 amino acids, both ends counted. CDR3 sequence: CASSQPSTGEGC.

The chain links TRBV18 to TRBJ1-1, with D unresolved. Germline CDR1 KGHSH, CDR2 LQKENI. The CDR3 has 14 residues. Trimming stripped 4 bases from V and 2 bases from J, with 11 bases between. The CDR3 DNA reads TGTGCCAGCTCACTCAGTTCTTCAAACACTGAAGCTTTCTTT. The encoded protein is CASSLSSSNTEAFF.

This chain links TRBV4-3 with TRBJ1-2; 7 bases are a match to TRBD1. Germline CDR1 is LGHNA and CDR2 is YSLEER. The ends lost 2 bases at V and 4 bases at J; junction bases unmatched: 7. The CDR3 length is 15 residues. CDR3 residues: CASSQTTGFSYGYTF. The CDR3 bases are TGCGCCAGCAGCCAAACGACAGGGTTCAGCTATGGCTACACCTTC.

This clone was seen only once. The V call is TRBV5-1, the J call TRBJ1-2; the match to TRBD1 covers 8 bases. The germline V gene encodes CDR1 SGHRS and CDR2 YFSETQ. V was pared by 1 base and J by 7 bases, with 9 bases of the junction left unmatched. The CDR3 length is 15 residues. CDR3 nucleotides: TGCGCCAGCAGCTTGAATGGACAGGGAAGAGGTGGCTACACCTTC. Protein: CASSLNGQGRGGYTF.

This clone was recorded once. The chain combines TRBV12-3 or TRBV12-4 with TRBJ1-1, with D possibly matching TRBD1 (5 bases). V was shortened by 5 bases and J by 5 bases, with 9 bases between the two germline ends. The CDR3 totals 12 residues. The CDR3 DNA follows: TGTGCCAGCAGTCCGGAGGGGACTGAAGCTTTCTTT. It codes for CASSPEGTEAFF.

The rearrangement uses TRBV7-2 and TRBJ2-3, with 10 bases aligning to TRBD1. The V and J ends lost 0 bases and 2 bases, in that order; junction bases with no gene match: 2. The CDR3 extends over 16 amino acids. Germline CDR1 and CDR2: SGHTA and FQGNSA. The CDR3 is CASSLAGTGDTDTQYF. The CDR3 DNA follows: TGTGCCAGCAGCTTAGCAGGGACAGGGGACACAGATACGCAGTATTTT.

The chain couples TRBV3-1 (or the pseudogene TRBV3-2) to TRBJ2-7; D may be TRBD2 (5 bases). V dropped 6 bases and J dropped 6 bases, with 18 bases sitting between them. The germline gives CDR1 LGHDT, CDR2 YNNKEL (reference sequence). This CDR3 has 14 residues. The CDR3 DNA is TGTGCCAGCAGGAGGGCCCTTTCTTCTTTCGAGCAGTACTTC. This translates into CASRRALSSFEQYF.

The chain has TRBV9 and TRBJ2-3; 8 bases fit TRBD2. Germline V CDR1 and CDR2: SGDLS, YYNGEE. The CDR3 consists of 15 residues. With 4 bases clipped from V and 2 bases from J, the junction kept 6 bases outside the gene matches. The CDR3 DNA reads TGTGCCAGCAGCAAGCTAGCGGGCCTCACAGATACGCAGTATTTT. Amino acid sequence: CASSKLAGLTDTQYF.